Listed below are T cell receptor beta chains from one sample, sequenced in a study of shared clonotypes between healthy human individuals. Only in-frame clones appear in the TCRdb table, and some are missing; sequencing was by immunoSEQ multiplex PCR. Among 2 million to 2.5 million clones listed, more than 90% were seen once. The material sequenced was naive CD4+ T cells sorted from blood. The source is a man aged 18 to 30 in good health. Both conserved end residues are part of each CDR3.

V gene: TRBV7-2; J gene: TRBJ1-2; CDR3 protein: CASSGARGWNGYTF
V gene: TRBV29-1; J gene: TRBJ2-1; CDR3 protein: CSVDRKRANEQFF
V gene: TRBV7-9; J gene: TRBJ2-7; CDR3 protein: CASSLSLQTYEQYF
V gene: TRBV11-2; J gene: TRBJ2-7; CDR3 protein: CASSLASGQSYEQYF
V gene: TRBV30; J gene: TRBJ1-6; CDR3 protein: CAWTLLRGRNSPLHF
V gene: TRBV2; J gene: TRBJ1-5; CDR3 protein: CASSERGGNQPQHF
V gene: TRBV18; J gene: TRBJ1-6; CDR3 protein: CASSPDRGSRDNSPLHF
V gene: TRBV6-6; J gene: TRBJ2-7; CDR3 protein: CASRRLNSYEQYF
V gene: TRBV28; J gene: TRBJ1-1; CDR3 protein: CASSTNLQKAFF
V gene: TRBV5-1; J gene: TRBJ1-1; CDR3 protein: CASSLIQGGIHTEAFF
V gene: TRBV7-9; J gene: TRBJ1-5; CDR3 protein: CASSLGGEGNQPQHF
V gene: TRBV7-8; J gene: TRBJ1-1; CDR3 protein: CASSLRGGTEAFF
V gene: TRBV4-3; J gene: TRBJ2-1; CDR3 protein: CASSQEGITTREQFF
V gene: TRBV4-3; J gene: TRBJ2-3; CDR3 protein: CASSQGDRGTDTQYF
V gene: TRBV27; J gene: TRBJ1-1; CDR3 protein: CASSLVLGTEAFF
V gene: TRBV6-6; J gene: TRBJ1-4; CDR3 protein: CASRDRVQEEKLFF
V gene: TRBV28; J gene: TRBJ2-2; CDR3 protein: CASSLGPGVTGELFF
V gene: TRBV10-3; J gene: TRBJ2-2; CDR3 protein: CAISERQALLNTGELFF
V gene: TRBV30; J gene: TRBJ1-2; CDR3 protein: CAWSVQGARGYTF
V gene: TRBV28; J gene: TRBJ1-5; CDR3 protein: CASTHGWSGGNQPQHF
V gene: TRBV2; J gene: TRBJ1-5; CDR3 protein: CASSAQGADSNQPQHF
V gene: TRBV7-2; J gene: TRBJ2-6; CDR3 protein: CASSSERFILTF
V gene: TRBV5-8; J gene: TRBJ1-1; CDR3 protein: CASSFGQNTEAFF